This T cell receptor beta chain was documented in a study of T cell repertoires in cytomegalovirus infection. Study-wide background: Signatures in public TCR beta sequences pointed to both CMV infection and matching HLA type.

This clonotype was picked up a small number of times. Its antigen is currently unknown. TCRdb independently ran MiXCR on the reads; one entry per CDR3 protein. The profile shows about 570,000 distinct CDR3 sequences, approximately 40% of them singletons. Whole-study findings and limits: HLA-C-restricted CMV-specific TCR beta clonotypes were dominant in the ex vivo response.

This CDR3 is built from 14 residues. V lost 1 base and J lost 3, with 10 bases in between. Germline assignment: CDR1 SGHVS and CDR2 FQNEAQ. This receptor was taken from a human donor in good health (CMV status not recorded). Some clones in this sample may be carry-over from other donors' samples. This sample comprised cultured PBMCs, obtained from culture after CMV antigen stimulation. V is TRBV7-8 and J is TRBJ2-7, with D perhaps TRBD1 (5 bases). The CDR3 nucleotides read TGTGCCAGCAGCTTAGTGGGTAGGGGCTACGAGCAGTACTTC. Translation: CASSLVGRGYEQYF.